These 11 T cell receptor beta chains share one sample of origin, sequenced in a study of blood T cells in healthy people across ages. A sample-barcoded 5' primer and a J-beta primer mix were used in a second PCR of about 7 to 11 cycles. TCRdb fed the 5' RACE reads into MiXCR, producing one record per CDR3 protein. The sample lists 700,000 to 850,000 distinct CDR3 sequences, about 48% seen once, with approximately 41% in the top ten. Material for sequencing was blood. The receptor source for this set is a man at least 80 years old in good health.

V and J are TRBV9 and TRBJ1-2; perhaps TRBD1 as D (6 bases). The CDR3 contains 15 residues. Germline-derived CDR1 and CDR2 are SGDLS and YYNGEE. V was clipped by 3 bases and J by 0 bases, with 12 bases between them. The CDR3 loop reads CASSGTEIANYGYTF. The CDR3 DNA follows: TGTGCCAGCAGCGGGACAGAAATAGCTAACTATGGCTACACCTTC.

Here the CDR3 reads CASSLIRTGSYEQYF. The CDR3 DNA is TGTGCCAGCAGCTTAATTCGGACAGGGTCTTACGAGCAGTACTTC. This chain joins TRBV7-9 and TRBJ2-7; 8 bases align to TRBD1. The ends lost 2 bases at V and 4 bases at J; junction bases unmatched: 7. Germline values: CDR1 SEHNR, CDR2 FQNEAQ (reference sequence). This CDR3 has 15 amino acids. Looking up the rest from reference TRBV7-9 and TRBJ2-7 gives the full variable domain: DTGVSQNPRHKITKRGQNVTFRCDPISEHNRLYWYRQTLGQGPEFLTYFQNEAQLEKSRLLSDRFSAERPKGSFSTLEIQRTEQGDSAMYLCASSLIRTGSYEQYFGPGTRLTVT.

This clonotype was detected only a few times. The chain recombines TRBV20-1 with TRBJ2-1; no firm D call. The CDR3 covers 13 residues. Germline CDR1 is DFQATT and CDR2 is SNEGSKA (reference sequence). Deletions cut 2 bases from V and 4 bases from J, with 9 bases between. Here the CDR3 reads CSARLSVYNEQFF. CDR3 DNA sequence: TGCAGTGCTAGATTATCTGTTTACAATGAGCAGTTCTTC.

Many counts were recorded for this clonotype. The chain uses TRBV9 and TRBJ1-5; D is unresolved. Between the trimmed V and J ends, which lost 0 bases and 0 bases, there was a span of 1 base. The CDR3 spans 13 residues. Germline CDR1 is SGDLS and CDR2 is YYNGEE. This chain's CDR3 is CASSVGSNQPQHF. Written as DNA, the CDR3 is TGTGCCAGCAGCGTAGGTAGCAATCAGCCCCAGCATTTT.

This clonotype was seen just once. This chain joins TRBV21-1 and TRBJ2-2; TRBD1 was called by the table and not checked on the DNA. TRBV21-1 is a known pseudogene. There are 18 residues in the CDR3. The CDR3 loop is CASSKVKTKGQNTGELFF. CDR3 DNA: TGTGCCAGCAGCAAAGTAAAGACCAAAGGACAAAACACCGGGGAGCTGTTTTTT.

There are a few counts of this clonotype. This rearrangement joins TRBV28 to TRBJ1-2; D unresolved. Germline assignment: CDR1 MDHEN and CDR2 SYDVKM. Trimming removed 1 base from V and 5 bases from J, with 5 bases in between. This CDR3 region has 12 residues. The DNA of the CDR3 is TGTGCCAGCAGTTTATTGGGATATGGCTACACCTTC. Translated: CASSLLGYGYTF.

The chain joins TRBV6-5 to TRBJ2-5, with TRBD1 matching over 9 bases. The J call may be faulty, since TRBJ2-7 better matches the DNA end. CDR3 length equals 14 residues. Germline assignment: CDR1 MNHEY and CDR2 SVGAGI. CDR3: CASSQSGQGAEQYF. In DNA form, the CDR3 reads TGTGCCAGCAGTCAATCGGGACAGGGCGCCGAGCAGTACTTC.

As regards this clonotype: One end of the junction varies from germline; a read error may be responsible. This chain connects TRBV9 to TRBJ1-2, with D unresolved. The CDR3 is made up of 14 amino acids. Germline assignment: CDR1 SGDLS and CDR2 YYNGEE. CDR3 nucleotide sequence: TGTGTCAGCACCCGACGGACTAACAACTATGGCTACACCTTC. As protein: CVSTRRTNNYGYTF.

Only a few counts were recorded for this clonotype. The V gene is TRBV11-2, the J gene TRBJ2-5; unclear D gene. CDR1 SGHAT and CDR2 FQNNGV come from the germline V gene. V was trimmed by 1 base and J by 5 bases, leaving 11 bases between them. The CDR3 totals 14 residues. CDR3 coding DNA: TGTGCCAGCAGCTTAGGGCACCGGCGGGAGACCCAGTACTTC. Its translation is CASSLGHRRETQYF.

The V and J genes are TRBV9 and TRBJ2-3; 8 nucleotides match TRBD2. Per germline, CDR1 SGDLS and CDR2 YYNGEE. The V gene end was trimmed by 3 bases and the J gene end by 9 bases; junction bases not matched to a gene: 3. The length of the CDR3 is 12 residues. The CDR3 region is CASSAGLGTQYF. The CDR3 bases are TGTGCCAGCAGCGCGGGACTAGGCACGCAGTATTTT.

The chain uses TRBV10-3 and TRBJ2-2, with TRBD2 matching over 11 bases. V was pared by 11 bases and J by 1 base, with 9 bases of the junction left unmatched. CDR1 and CDR2 from the germline V gene are ENHRY and SYGVKD. The CDR3 is made up of 16 amino acids. CDR3 DNA sequence: TGTGCCGTTTCGGGACTAGCGGACAAGAACACCGGGGAGCTGTTTTTT. Protein: CAVSGLADKNTGELFF.